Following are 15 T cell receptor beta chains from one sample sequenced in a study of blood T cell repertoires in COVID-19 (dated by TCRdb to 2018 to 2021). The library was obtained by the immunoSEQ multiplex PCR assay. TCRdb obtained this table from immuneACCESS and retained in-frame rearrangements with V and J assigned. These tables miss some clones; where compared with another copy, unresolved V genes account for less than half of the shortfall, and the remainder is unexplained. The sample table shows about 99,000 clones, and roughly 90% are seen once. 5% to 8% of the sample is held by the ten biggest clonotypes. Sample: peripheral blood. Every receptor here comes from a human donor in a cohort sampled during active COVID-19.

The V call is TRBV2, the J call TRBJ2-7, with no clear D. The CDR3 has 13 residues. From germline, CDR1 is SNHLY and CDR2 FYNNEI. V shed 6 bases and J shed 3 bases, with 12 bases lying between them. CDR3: CASRQADSYEQYF. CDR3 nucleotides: TGTGCCAGCAGGCAGGCCGATAGCTACGAGCAGTACTTC. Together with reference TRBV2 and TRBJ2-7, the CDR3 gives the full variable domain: EPEVTQTPSHQVTQMGQEVILRCVPISNHLYFYWYRQILGQKVEFLVSFYNNEISEKSEIFDDQFSVERPDGSNFTLKIRSTKLEDSAMYFCASRQADSYEQYFGPGTRLTVT.

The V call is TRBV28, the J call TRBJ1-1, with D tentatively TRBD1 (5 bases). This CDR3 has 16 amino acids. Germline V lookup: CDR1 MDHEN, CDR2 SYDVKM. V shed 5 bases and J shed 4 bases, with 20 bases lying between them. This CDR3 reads CASSRKGFSVATEAFF. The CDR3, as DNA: TGTGCCAGCAGTAGGAAGGGGTTTTCAGTGGCCACTGAAGCTTTCTTT. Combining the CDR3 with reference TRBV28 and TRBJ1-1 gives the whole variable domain DVKVTQSSRYLVKRTGEKVFLECVQDMDHENMFWYRQDPGLGLRLIYFSYDVKMKEKGDIPEGYSVSREKKERFSLILESASTNQTSMYLCASSRKGFSVATEAFFGQGTRLTVV.

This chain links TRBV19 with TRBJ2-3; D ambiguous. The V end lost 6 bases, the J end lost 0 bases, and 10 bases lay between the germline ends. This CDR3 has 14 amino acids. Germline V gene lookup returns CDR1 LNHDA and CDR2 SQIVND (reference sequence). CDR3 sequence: CASSDTSSTDTQYF. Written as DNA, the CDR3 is TGTGCCAGTAGCGACACATCTAGCACAGATACGCAGTATTTT. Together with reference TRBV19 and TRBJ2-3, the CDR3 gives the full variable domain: DGGITQSPKYLFRKEGQNVTLSCEQNLNHDAMYWYRQDPGQGLRLIYYSQIVNDFQKGDIAEGYSVSREKKESFPLTVTSAQKNPTAFYLCASSDTSSTDTQYFGPGTRLTVL.

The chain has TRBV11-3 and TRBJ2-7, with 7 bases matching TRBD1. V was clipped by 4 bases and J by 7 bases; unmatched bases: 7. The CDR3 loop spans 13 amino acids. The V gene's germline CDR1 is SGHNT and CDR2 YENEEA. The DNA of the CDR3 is TGTGCCAGCAGCTATTCCACAGGGGTGGAGCAGTACTTC. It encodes CASSYSTGVEQYF.

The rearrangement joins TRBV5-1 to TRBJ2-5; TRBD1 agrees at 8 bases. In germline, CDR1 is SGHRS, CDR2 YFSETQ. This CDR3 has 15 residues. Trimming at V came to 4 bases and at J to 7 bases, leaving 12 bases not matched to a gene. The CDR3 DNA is TGCGCCAGCAGCAGCAGACAGGGGCGGGATGGGACCCAGTACTTC. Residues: CASSSRQGRDGTQYF. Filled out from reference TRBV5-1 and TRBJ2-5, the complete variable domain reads KAGVTQTPRYLIKTRGQQVTLSCSPISGHRSVSWYQQTPGQGLQFLFEYFSETQRNKGNFPGRFSGRQFSNSRSEMNVSTLELGDSALYLCASSSRQGRDGTQYFGPGTRLLVL.

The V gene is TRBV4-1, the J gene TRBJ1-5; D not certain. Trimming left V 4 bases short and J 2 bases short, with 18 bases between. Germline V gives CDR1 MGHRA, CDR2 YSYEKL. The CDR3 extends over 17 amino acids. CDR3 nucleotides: TGCGCCAGCAGCCCGGAAGGCGGGGTGGTGGGCAATCAGCCCCAGCATTTT. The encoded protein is CASSPEGGVVGNQPQHF.

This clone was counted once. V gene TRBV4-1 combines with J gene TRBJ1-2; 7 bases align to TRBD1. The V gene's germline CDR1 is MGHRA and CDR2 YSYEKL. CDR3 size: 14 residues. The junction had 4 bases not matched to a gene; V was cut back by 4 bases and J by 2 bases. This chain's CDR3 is CASSLDRDNYGYTF. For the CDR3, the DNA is TGCGCCAGCAGCCTCGACAGGGACAACTATGGCTACACCTTC.

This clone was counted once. This CDR3 is CASSLVYGTDYEQYF. The CDR3 DNA reads as TGTGCCAGCAGCTTAGTGTATGGGACAGATTACGAGCAGTACTTC. The chain employs TRBV11-2 and TRBJ2-7, with TRBD1 identical over 7 bases. Germline V gene sequence: CDR1 SGHAT, CDR2 FQNNGV. CDR3 length: 15 amino acids. V shed 1 base and J 4 bases; nucleotides not matched to a gene: 7.

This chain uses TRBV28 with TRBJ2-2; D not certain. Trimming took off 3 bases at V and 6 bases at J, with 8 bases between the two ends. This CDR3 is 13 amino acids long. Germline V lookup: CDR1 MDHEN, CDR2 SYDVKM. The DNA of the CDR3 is TGTGCCAGCAGTTTCTATCCGGCCGGGGAGCTGTTTTTT. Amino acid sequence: CASSFYPAGELFF.

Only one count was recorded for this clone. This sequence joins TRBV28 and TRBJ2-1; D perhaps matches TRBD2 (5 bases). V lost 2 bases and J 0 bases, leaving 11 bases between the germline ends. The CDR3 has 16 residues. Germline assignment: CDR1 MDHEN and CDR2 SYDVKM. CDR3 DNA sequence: TGTGCCAGCAGTTTACAAGCGGCACCCTCCTACAATGAGCAGTTCTTC. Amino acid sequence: CASSLQAAPSYNEQFF.

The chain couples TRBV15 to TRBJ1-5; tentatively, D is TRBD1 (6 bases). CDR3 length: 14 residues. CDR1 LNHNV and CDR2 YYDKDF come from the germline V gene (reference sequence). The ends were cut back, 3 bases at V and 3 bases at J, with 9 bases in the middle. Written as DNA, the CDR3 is TGTGCCACCAGCAGGGACAGTTACAATCAGCCCCAGCATTTT. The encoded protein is CATSRDSYNQPQHF.

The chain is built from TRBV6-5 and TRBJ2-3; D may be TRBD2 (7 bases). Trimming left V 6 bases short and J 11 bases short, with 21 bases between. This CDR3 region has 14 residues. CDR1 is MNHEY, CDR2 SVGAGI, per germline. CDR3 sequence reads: CASSQLGGPTKQYF. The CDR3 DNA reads TGTGCCAGCAGCCAACTCGGGGGGCCCACCAAGCAGTATTTT.

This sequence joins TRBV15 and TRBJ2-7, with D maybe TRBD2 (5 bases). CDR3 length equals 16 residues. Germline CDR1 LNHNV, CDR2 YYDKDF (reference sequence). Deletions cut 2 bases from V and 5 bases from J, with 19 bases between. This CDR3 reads CATSRSIAARGHEQYF. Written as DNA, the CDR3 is TGTGCCACCAGCAGATCCATCGCCGCCCGGGGTCACGAGCAGTACTTC.

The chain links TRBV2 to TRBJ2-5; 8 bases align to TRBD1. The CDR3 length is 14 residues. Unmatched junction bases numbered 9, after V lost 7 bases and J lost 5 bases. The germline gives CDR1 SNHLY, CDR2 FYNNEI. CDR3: CASTRDRNGETQYF. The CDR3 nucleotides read TGTGCCAGCACTAGGGACAGGAATGGGGAGACCCAGTACTTC.

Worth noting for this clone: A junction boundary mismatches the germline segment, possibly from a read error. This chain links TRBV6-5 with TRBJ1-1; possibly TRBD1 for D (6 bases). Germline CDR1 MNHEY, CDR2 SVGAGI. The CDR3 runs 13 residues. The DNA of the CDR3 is TGTGCCAGCAGTTACGGGGGACACACTGTAGCTTTCTTT. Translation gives CASSYGGHTVAFF.